Shown below are 14 T cell receptor beta chains from a single sample sequenced in a study of blood T cell repertoires in COVID-19. Measured with immunoSEQ multiplex PCR; TCRdb has only the in-frame clones, and not every one. The table records hundreds of thousands of clones, around 89% of them present only once. The specimen sequenced was peripheral blood. These receptors came from a woman aged 60-75 years with acute or convalescent COVID-19.

This chain connects TRBV12-5 to TRBJ2-7; 9 bases fit TRBD1. The V gene end was trimmed by 5 bases and the J gene end by 7 bases; junction bases not matched to a gene: 9. This CDR3 comprises 14 residues. Germline V gives CDR1 LGHNT, CDR2 FRNRAP. CDR3 in amino acids: CASGQRDRALEQYF. The CDR3 coding sequence is TGTGCTAGTGGTCAACGGGACAGGGCTTTGGAGCAGTACTTC.

This chain connects TRBV7-8 to TRBJ2-2; D remains ambiguous. The CDR3 is made up of 11 amino acids. Trimming removed 5 bases from V and 9 bases from J, with 7 bases in between. Per germline, CDR1 SGHVS and CDR2 FQNEAQ. CDR3 sequence reads: CASSHGRELFF. In DNA, the CDR3 is TGTGCCAGCAGCCATGGCCGGGAGCTGTTTTTT.

The gene calls are TRBV19 and TRBJ1-1, with D tentatively TRBD1 (5 bases). The CDR3 totals 16 residues. Germline assignment: CDR1 LNHDA and CDR2 SQIVND (reference sequence). Trimming pared 5 bases from V and 2 bases from J, leaving 18 bases between. The CDR3 region has the DNA TGTGCCAGTAGTCTCCTCGGCGGGGGTAAAAACACTGAAGCTTTCTTT. Translating it yields CASSLLGGGKNTEAFF.

The chain is built from TRBV7-2 and TRBJ2-1; maybe TRBD2 (5 bases). Germline loops: CDR1 SGHTA, CDR2 FQGNSA. Trimming pared 2 bases from V and 6 bases from J, leaving 14 bases between. The CDR3 totals 15 residues. CDR3 nucleotides: TGTGCCAGCAGCTTATTGGCTAGAGGGCTCAATGAGCAGTTCTTC. As protein: CASSLLARGLNEQFF. Full variable domain (remainder filled in from reference TRBV7-2 and TRBJ2-1): GAGVSQSPSNKVTEKGKDVELRCDPISGHTALYWYRQSLGQGLEFLIYFQGNSAPDKSGLPSDRFSAERTGGSVSTLTIQRTQQEDSAVYLCASSLLARGLNEQFFGPGTRLTVL.

This sequence joins TRBV5-1 and TRBJ2-3, with 9 bases identical to TRBD2. The CDR3 runs to 16 residues. Per germline, CDR1 SGHRS and CDR2 YFSETQ. V dropped 0 bases and J dropped 4; count of bases not matched to a gene: 6. CDR3 coding DNA: TGCGCCAGCAGCTTGGCCGGGACTAGCTCCCCAGATACGCAGTATTTT. This encodes CASSLAGTSSPDTQYF.

The chain has TRBV5-1 and TRBJ2-1; TRBD1 agrees at 7 bases. The CDR3 spans 15 residues. The germline gives CDR1 SGHRS, CDR2 YFSETQ. J lost 4 bases, V lost 4 bases, and 8 bases had no gene match. In nucleotides, the CDR3 is TGCGCCAGCAGCCTAACCGGGACAGATTACAATGAGCAGTTCTTC. This encodes CASSLTGTDYNEQFF.

J is TRBJ1-4 and V is TRBV6-5; TRBD1 aligns across 8 bases. The trim removed 8 bases at V and 3 bases at J, leaving 2 bases unmatched. The CDR3 has 13 residues. Germline-derived CDR1 and CDR2 are MNHEY and SVGAGI. CDR3 amino acids: CASEQGANEKLFF. CDR3 nucleotides: TGTGCCAGCGAACAGGGGGCTAATGAAAAACTGTTTTTT.

The chain carries TRBV28 and TRBJ2-7; 11 bases line up with TRBD1. The CDR3 is 14 amino acids. CDR1 is MDHEN and CDR2 is SYDVKM in the germline V gene. V lost 7 bases to trimming and J lost 2 bases; unmatched junction nucleotides: 4. CDR3 residues: CASTLDRGPYEQYF. The CDR3 region has the DNA TGTGCCAGCACCCTGGACAGGGGGCCCTACGAGCAGTACTTC.

This chain links TRBV7-9 with TRBJ1-6; 9 bases match TRBD1. With V trimmed by 5 bases and J by 6 bases, 5 bases remained unmatched. The germline CDR1 and CDR2 sequences are SEHNR and FQNEAQ (reference sequence). CDR3 length: 15 residues. The chain's CDR3 is CASSRTGVRNSPLHF. As DNA, the CDR3 is TGTGCCAGCAGCCGGACAGGGGTCCGTAATTCACCCCTCCACTTT.

This chain joins TRBV14 and TRBJ2-7; tentative D call: TRBD2 (6 bases). The CDR3 has 15 residues. CDR1 SGHDN and CDR2 FVKESK come from the germline V gene. Trimming took 1 base from V and 4 from J, leaving 14 bases between them. CDR3 protein: CASSQVPRGSYEQYF. The CDR3 DNA follows: TGTGCCAGCAGCCAAGTTCCACGGGGGAGTTACGAGCAGTACTTC.

This chain's CDR3 is CASNPGGYHEQYF. The CDR3 DNA reads TGTGCCAGCAACCCAGGGGGATACCACGAGCAGTACTTC. This sequence joins TRBV7-9 and TRBJ2-7; 7 bases map to TRBD1. Germline CDR1 and CDR2: SEHNR and FQNEAQ (reference sequence). The trim removed 7 bases at V and 5 bases at J, leaving 8 bases unmatched. The CDR3 is 13 residues long.

The chain has TRBV5-1 and TRBJ2-1, with TRBD1 matching over 9 bases. CDR3 length equals 15 residues. Germline V gives CDR1 SGHRS, CDR2 YFSETQ. V lost 4 bases to trimming and J lost 7 bases; unmatched junction nucleotides: 9. The CDR3 loop reads CASSHTGTGPNEQFF. DNA for the CDR3: TGCGCCAGCAGCCATACCGGGACAGGGCCAAATGAGCAGTTCTTC.

The V and J genes are TRBV2 and TRBJ1-6; a possible D gene is TRBD1 (5 bases). The length of the CDR3 is 11 residues. In germline, CDR1 is SNHLY, CDR2 FYNNEI. V was trimmed by 6 bases and J by 18 bases, leaving 15 bases between them. CDR3 in DNA: TGTGCCAGCAGGGGGGGGTCGTGGTGCCACTTT. It specifies CASRGGSWCHF.

The gene calls are TRBV20-1 and TRBJ1-4; 8 positions agree with TRBD1. V shed 3 bases and J 7 bases; nucleotides not matched to a gene: 13. Per germline, CDR1 DFQATT and CDR2 SNEGSKA (reference sequence). There are 16 residues in the CDR3. The DNA of the CDR3 is TGCAGTGCTAGTCGCAGGGGGCGGATGTTGGGTGAAAAACTGTTTTTT. This translates into CSASRRGRMLGEKLFF.